These 29 T cell receptor beta chains were sequenced from one sample in a study of shared clonotypes between healthy human individuals. The method was immunoSEQ multiplex PCR; TCRdb's version includes in-frame clones alone and lacks a portion of them. The data show 2.5 million or so clones, more than 80% seen once. Sequencing was performed on naive CD4+ T cells sorted from blood. This sample's subset: CD45RA+ positively selected. The receptor source for this set is a man aged 18 to 35 in good health.

The V gene is TRBV6-1, the J gene TRBJ1-2, with D unresolved. The CDR3 runs 13 residues. Trimming removed 2 bases from V and 7 bases from J, with 11 bases in between. CDR1 and CDR2 (germline): MNHNS, SASEGT. CDR3 in amino acids: CASSETTISGYTF. The CDR3, as DNA: TGTGCCAGCAGTGAAACGACAATCAGTGGCTACACCTTC.

Details on this clone: Other DNA sequences in the same sample also yield this CDR3. J is TRBJ1-1 and V is TRBV7-2; TRBD1 matches at 7 bases. The CDR3 extends over 14 amino acids. CDR1 SGHTA and CDR2 FQGNSA come from the germline V gene. Trimming took 5 bases from V and 1 from J; bases not matched to a gene: 4. DNA for the CDR3: TGTGCCAGCAGCCCCAGGGGGGGGAACACTGAAGCTTTCTTT. Translation: CASSPRGGNTEAFF.

This clone was found once. The J gene is TRBJ2-7, the V gene TRBV5-1, with TRBD1 matching 10 bases. This CDR3 region has 14 residues. The V and J ends lost 3 bases and 3 bases, in that order; junction bases with no gene match: 3. Germline CDR1 reads SGHRS; CDR2 reads YFSETQ. Here the CDR3 reads CASSSGTGDYEQYF. The CDR3 DNA reads as TGCGCCAGCAGCTCCGGGACAGGGGACTACGAGCAGTACTTC. The entire variable domain, with the rest obtained from reference TRBV5-1 and TRBJ2-7, is as follows: KAGVTQTPRYLIKTRGQQVTLSCSPISGHRSVSWYQQTPGQGLQFLFEYFSETQRNKGNFPGRFSGRQFSNSRSEMNVSTLELGDSALYLCASSSGTGDYEQYFGPGTRLTVT.

J is TRBJ2-3 and V is TRBV5-4; 9 bases map to TRBD2. Per germline, CDR1 SGHNT and CDR2 YYREEE (reference sequence). CDR3 size: 19 residues. The V and J ends lost 0 bases and 1 base, in that order; junction bases with no gene match: 12. The chain's CDR3 is CASSLGLAGQVEGTDTQYF. CDR3 DNA sequence: TGTGCCAGCAGCTTGGGGCTAGCGGGACAAGTGGAAGGCACAGATACGCAGTATTTT.

This clone was detected only once. The rearrangement joins TRBV7-9 to TRBJ2-7, with 8 bases that match TRBD1. Germline CDR1 and CDR2: SEHNR and FQNEAQ (reference sequence). The CDR3 has 15 residues. V gave up 1 base and J gave up 2 bases; unmatched junction bases: 4. The CDR3 here is CASSLGVGQAYEQYF. The DNA for the CDR3 is TGTGCCAGCAGCTTAGGCGTGGGACAGGCCTACGAGCAGTACTTC.

The J gene is TRBJ1-4, the V gene TRBV23-1; 10 bases match TRBD1. TRBV23-1 is classed as an ORF, of uncertain function. This CDR3 contains 19 residues. V shed 7 bases, J shed 4 bases, and the junction held 18 bases outside the gene matches. This CDR3 reads CASTNPIRTGGLDNEKLFF. In nucleotides, the CDR3 is TGCGCCAGCACCAACCCCATTAGGACAGGGGGTCTGGATAATGAAAAACTGTTTTTT.

As regards this clone: Other DNA sequences from this sample encode an identical CDR3 as well. The chain employs TRBV18 and TRBJ2-1; the D is unclear. Germline V CDR1 and CDR2: KGHSH, LQKENI. The CDR3 has 14 amino acids. Trimming cost V 6 bases and J 0 bases, with 9 bases left between them. The CDR3: CASSPLSSYNEQFF. CDR3 in DNA: TGTGCCAGCTCGCCGCTGAGCTCCTACAATGAGCAGTTCTTC.

Comments on this clone: The DNA is omitted, as the CDR3 cannot be located on it reliably, and the CDR3 follows TCRdb's listing. V usage is TRBV7-5 and J usage is TRBJ2-3; the table's D call, TRBD1, was not checked against the DNA. TRBV7-5 is recorded as a pseudogene. The CDR3 spans 18 residues, counting both ends. The CDR3 sequence: CARSLVAQGAQGADTQYF.

The chain is built from TRBV5-1 and TRBJ2-2; 7 bases align to TRBD1. Losses at the gene ends were 5 bases for V and 4 bases for J; bases not matched to a gene: 5. Germline V lookup: CDR1 SGHRS, CDR2 YFSETQ. The CDR3 length is 14 residues. CDR3 in amino acids: CASSSGQSTGELFF. In DNA, the CDR3 is TGCGCCAGCAGTTCGGGACAGTCCACCGGGGAGCTGTTTTTT.

CDR3 DNA: TGTGCCAGCAGTTTAAGGAACACCAGGGGGGGAGAGCAGTACTTC. Its protein is CASSLRNTRGGEQYF. The chain joins TRBV27 to TRBJ2-7, with D possibly called TRBD1 or TRBD2 (7 bases each). Germline V CDR1 and CDR2: MNHEY, SMNVEV (reference sequence). The CDR3 is 15 residues long. V was cut by 2 bases and J by 7 bases, with 18 bases left in between.

The chain combines TRBV5-4 with TRBJ2-7, with TRBD2 matching 11 bases. Looked up from germline, CDR1 is SGHNT and CDR2 is YYREEE (reference sequence). The ends lost 0 bases at V and 7 bases at J; junction bases unmatched: 9. The length of the CDR3 is 16 residues. CDR3 bases: TGTGCCAGCAGCTTGGCACTAGCGGGGGATCGTCGGGAGCAGTACTTC. Its protein is CASSLALAGDRREQYF.

The table lists this clone with a count of one. The genes are TRBV19 and TRBJ2-5, with 9 bases matching TRBD2. The CDR3 has 14 amino acids. The junction had 7 bases not matched to a gene; V was cut back by 7 bases and J by 4 bases. Germline loops: CDR1 LNHDA, CDR2 SQIVND (reference sequence). As DNA, the CDR3 is TGTGCCAGTAAGACCAGCGGGGGGCGAGAGACCCAGTACTTC. Encoded protein: CASKTSGGRETQYF. The full variable domain, rest sourced from reference TRBV19 and TRBJ2-5, is DGGITQSPKYLFRKEGQNVTLSCEQNLNHDAMYWYRQDPGQGLRLIYYSQIVNDFQKGDIAEGYSVSREKKESFPLTVTSAQKNPTAFYLCASKTSGGRETQYFGPGTRLLVL.

The genes are TRBV27 and TRBJ2-4, with D hard to call. The CDR3 is made up of 16 amino acids. V was shortened by 3 bases and J by 0 bases, with 12 bases between the two germline ends. The germline gives CDR1 MNHEY, CDR2 SMNVEV (reference sequence). CDR3 amino acids: CASSFLVDIAKNIQYF. The CDR3 DNA sequence: TGTGCCAGCAGTTTCCTGGTAGATATAGCCAAAAACATTCAGTACTTC.

CDR3 sequence (DNA): TGTGCCAGCATCCCCGGGACAGGAACGAACACTGAAGCTTTCTTT. This sequence encodes CASIPGTGTNTEAFF. The J gene is TRBJ1-1, the V gene TRBV6-5; 8 bases match TRBD1. Unmatched junction bases numbered 8, after V lost 7 bases and J lost 1 base. Per germline, CDR1 MNHEY and CDR2 SVGAGI. The CDR3 spans 15 residues.

This chain links TRBV30 with TRBJ1-5, with TRBD1 matching over 7 bases. This CDR3 has 14 amino acids. Germline V gene data show CDR1 as GTSNPN and CDR2 as SVGIG (reference sequence). V trimming: 0 bases; J trimming: 6 bases; junction bases outside the gene matches: 5. The DNA of the CDR3 is TGTGCCTGGAGTGTAGGCAGGGGGGCTCAGCCCCAGCATTTT. Encoded protein: CAWSVGRGAQPQHF.

The V gene is TRBV7-9, the J gene TRBJ2-5; 8 nucleotides line up with TRBD1. V gave up 1 base and J gave up 4 bases; unmatched junction bases: 2. The CDR3 sequence is 14 residues long. CDR1 is SEHNR, CDR2 FQNEAQ, per germline (reference sequence). The CDR3 reads CASSLGGQVETQYF. As DNA, the CDR3 is TGTGCCAGCAGCTTAGGGGGACAGGTAGAGACCCAGTACTTC. Variable domain in full (rest from reference TRBV7-9 and TRBJ2-5): DTGVSQNPRHKITKRGQNVTFRCDPISEHNRLYWYRQTLGQGPEFLTYFQNEAQLEKSRLLSDRFSAERPKGSFSTLEIQRTEQGDSAMYLCASSLGGQVETQYFGPGTRLLVL.

The genes are TRBV7-9 and TRBJ1-1; D is undetermined. CDR3 length: 14 residues. Trimming stripped 2 bases from V and 7 bases from J, with 14 bases between. The germline V gene encodes CDR1 SEHNR and CDR2 FQNEAQ (reference sequence). The chain's CDR3 is CASSLSSGSDEAFF. In nucleotides, the CDR3 is TGTGCCAGCAGCTTATCATCGGGATCTGATGAAGCTTTCTTT.

The chain is built from TRBV7-3 and TRBJ2-1; 13 positions agree with TRBD2. The V segment lost 6 bases and the J segment 2 bases; nucleotides outside the gene matches: 1. Germline V gene sequence: CDR1 SGHTA, CDR2 FQGTGA. The CDR3 has 15 amino acids. CDR3 sequence: CASRTSGGAYNEQFF. As DNA, the CDR3 is TGTGCCAGCAGAACTAGCGGGGGGGCCTACAATGAGCAGTTCTTC.

The chain joins TRBV27 to TRBJ1-3; no reliable D call. CDR3 length equals 14 residues. V lost 5 bases and J lost 0, with 8 bases in between. Germline assignment: CDR1 MNHEY and CDR2 SMNVEV (reference sequence). For the CDR3, the DNA is TGTGCCAGCAGTCCCGGGCCCTCTGGAAACACCATATATTTT. This translates into CASSPGPSGNTIYF.

This clone was observed once. The genes are TRBV4-1 and TRBJ2-4; D is perhaps TRBD2 (6 bases). Germline V CDR1 and CDR2: MGHRA, YSYEKL. This CDR3 is built from 14 residues. Between the trimmed V and J ends, which lost 3 bases and 10 bases, there was a span of 16 bases. CDR3 residues: CASSQGHRREIQYF. CDR3 nucleotide sequence: TGCGCCAGCAGCCAGGGCCATAGGAGGGAGATTCAGTACTTC.

In this sample, this clone turned up once. The chain recombines TRBV6-6 with TRBJ2-7, with TRBD1 matching over 11 bases. Looked up from germline, CDR1 is MNHNY and CDR2 is SVGAGI (reference sequence). The junction had 8 bases not matched to a gene; V was cut back by 5 bases and J by 5 bases. The CDR3 is 15 residues long. CDR3 in DNA: TGTGCCAGCAGTCAACTGGGACAGGGGGGTCACGAGCAGTACTTC. Its translation is CASSQLGQGGHEQYF.

The V call is TRBV30, the J call TRBJ1-1; the D gene is possibly TRBD1 (6 bases). This CDR3 spans 11 amino acids. The V end was cut by 8 bases, the J end by 3 bases, with 10 bases between. Germline CDR1 reads GTSNPN; CDR2 reads SVGIG (reference sequence). CDR3 nucleotide sequence: TGTGCCGGCAACAGGGACACTGAAGCTTTCTTT. Amino acids: CAGNRDTEAFF.

The count of this clone is one. CDR3 nucleotides: TGTGCCAGTAGTATAACCCGGGGACAGGGTGGCTACGAGCAGTACTTC. Encoded protein: CASSITRGQGGYEQYF. The chain links TRBV19 to TRBJ2-7, with TRBD1 matching 9 bases. The CDR3 has 16 amino acids. Trimming took 2 bases from V and 3 from J; bases not matched to a gene: 8. Germline CDR1 is LNHDA and CDR2 is SQIVND (reference sequence).

V gene TRBV19 combines with J gene TRBJ2-1; D is perhaps TRBD2 (6 bases). Between the trimmed V and J ends, which lost 7 bases and 7 bases, there was a span of 17 bases. This CDR3 is built from 14 residues. The germline gives CDR1 LNHDA, CDR2 SQIVND (reference sequence). CDR3 sequence (DNA): TGTGCCAGTAAGACTGAGACTGGGGGGAATGAGCAGTTCTTC. Its translation is CASKTETGGNEQFF.

The chain has TRBV5-6 and TRBJ2-7; possibly TRBD2 for D (7 bases). Germline CDR1 and CDR2: SGHDT and YYEEEE. The CDR3 consists of 14 residues. The V and J ends lost 6 bases and 5 bases respectively, with 18 bases between them. The CDR3 here is CASTSGGFSDEQYF. Here the CDR3 DNA reads TGTGCCAGCACCTCGGGGGGCTTTAGCGACGAGCAGTACTTC.

CDR3 nucleotide sequence: TGTGCCAGCAGCTCTGAGGCGTCAGTCAGGTCTAGCACAGATACGCAGTATTTT. It translates to CASSSEASVRSSTDTQYF. The chain combines TRBV7-9 with TRBJ2-3; D remains unclear. The CDR3 runs 18 residues. V was shortened by 4 bases and J by 0 bases, with 20 bases between the two germline ends. Per germline, CDR1 SEHNR and CDR2 FQNEAQ (reference sequence).

The CDR3 bases are TGCGCCAGCAGCGGCTCGGGACAGGCTAATGAAAAACTGTTTTTT. It specifies CASSGSGQANEKLFF. The J gene is TRBJ1-4, the V gene TRBV5-1; 8 bases match TRBD1. Germline CDR1 is SGHRS and CDR2 is YFSETQ. The CDR3 is made up of 15 amino acids. The V and J ends lost 4 bases and 3 bases, in that order; junction bases with no gene match: 5.

On this clone: The sample has other DNA sequences that encode this CDR3 too. The CDR3 protein is CASSLGGDETQYF. The CDR3 DNA reads TGCGCCAGCAGCTTGGGTGGGGATGAGACCCAGTACTTC. The gene calls are TRBV5-1 and TRBJ2-5; D ambiguous. This CDR3 region has 13 residues. Trimming took 0 bases from V and 5 from J, leaving 8 bases between them. The germline CDR1 and CDR2 sequences are SGHRS and YFSETQ.

The CDR3 reads CASSLGGWSGANVLTF. DNA for the CDR3: TGTGCCAGCAGCTTAGGGGGGTGGTCTGGGGCCAACGTCCTGACTTTC. The chain couples TRBV5-4 to TRBJ2-6, with D perhaps TRBD1 or TRBD2 (6 bases each). The CDR3 runs 16 residues. The V gene lost 2 bases and the J gene lost 1 base, with 10 bases spanning the gap. The germline V gene has CDR1 SGHNT and CDR2 YYREEE (reference sequence).